This TCR beta chain was sequenced for a study of T cell responses to AZD1222 COVID-19 vaccine. TCRdb keeps only in-frame clones here, not all; method: immunoSEQ multiplex PCR. The data contain around 150,000 clones, more than 70% of them singletons. The CDR3 is 17 residues long. CDR1 KGHSH and CDR2 LQKENI come from the germline V gene. Trimming cost V 3 bases and J 2 bases, with 20 bases left between them. Comments on this clone: The antigen remains unidentified.

Study-wide findings and caveats: Clonal diversity may have been underestimated in mostly white British donors. Spike-specific TCR breadth and depth were elevated following two AZD1222 doses. Sampling that yielded the repertoires occurred only after the peak T cell response. Nearly half of the spike-specific TCRs reportedly recognize variant regions that carry no mutations.

The chain carries TRBV18 and TRBJ2-7, with D possibly matching TRBD2 (7 bases). The source was peripheral blood, collected on day 0 of MenACWY control vaccination. The sequence derives from an adult in good health. DNA of the CDR3: TGTGCCAGCTCACCGCAAACCGCGGGGGCTCGAGCCTACGAGCAGTACTTC. Its protein product is CASSPQTAGARAYEQYF.